The next 29 T cell receptor beta chains were all read from a single sample in a study of blood T cells in healthy people across ages. It was with a sample-barcoded 5' primer and a J-beta primer mix that a second PCR of roughly 7 to 12 cycles was run. TCRdb reprocessed the 5' RACE reads via MiXCR and lists one record per CDR3 protein. The table has approximately 600,000 distinct CDR3 sequences, 58% seen once. Sequencing input: blood. The receptors were gathered from a man aged 60 to 69 in good health.

This chain connects TRBV7-2 to TRBJ2-1; TRBD2 is a possible D gene (6 bases). Germline V gene lookup returns CDR1 SGHTA and CDR2 FQGNSA. The germline V and J ends were trimmed by 0 bases and 5 bases, with 11 bases remaining between them. There are 15 residues in the CDR3. The CDR3 bases are TGTGCCAGCAGCTTAGCGGCGGGGCTTAACAATGAGCAGTTCTTC. Its translation is CASSLAAGLNNEQFF.

The rearrangement links TRBV4-2 to TRBJ2-1; TRBD2 matches 10 bases. V gave up 4 bases and J gave up 6 bases; unmatched junction bases: 6. The CDR3 length is 15 residues. Germline CDR1 LGHNA, CDR2 YNFKEQ. DNA for the CDR3: TGTGCCAGCAGCCGGAGCGGGGGGGCGTCCAATGAGCAGTTCTTC. Its protein product is CASSRSGGASNEQFF.

The chain has TRBV2 and TRBJ1-2; D is possibly TRBD1 (5 bases). This CDR3 is 14 amino acids long. Trimming took off 1 base at V and 13 bases at J, with 19 bases between the two ends. The V gene's germline CDR1 is SNHLY and CDR2 FYNNEI. The CDR3 coding sequence is TGTGCCAGCAGTGAAGTACAAGGATTGGGACGGGCCACCTTC. Amino acid sequence: CASSEVQGLGRATF.

The rearrangement links TRBV5-1 to TRBJ2-1; tentative D call: TRBD1 (6 bases). Germline values: CDR1 SGHRS, CDR2 YFSETQ. The germline V and J ends were trimmed by 1 base and 0 bases, with 11 bases remaining between them. This CDR3 has 16 amino acids. CDR3 nucleotide sequence: TGCGCCAGCAGCTTGAATACGGACAGCTCCTACAATGAGCAGTTCTTC. Protein sequence: CASSLNTDSSYNEQFF. Drawing the rest from reference TRBV5-1 and TRBJ2-1, the complete variable domain is KAGVTQTPRYLIKTRGQQVTLSCSPISGHRSVSWYQQTPGQGLQFLFEYFSETQRNKGNFPGRFSGRQFSNSRSEMNVSTLELGDSALYLCASSLNTDSSYNEQFFGPGTRLTVL.

CDR3 bases: TGTGCCAGCAGTTATGACGGACTAGCACAAGAGACCCAGTACTTC. Protein sequence: CASSYDGLAQETQYF. The chain combines TRBV6-5 with TRBJ2-5; TRBD2 matches at 8 bases. Germline V CDR1 and CDR2: MNHEY, SVGAGI. The ends lost 3 bases at V and 2 bases at J; junction bases unmatched: 5. CDR3 size: 15 residues.

This chain joins TRBV6-1 and TRBJ1-6; TRBD1 matches at 10 bases. CDR1 and CDR2 (germline): MNHNS, SASEGT. Losses at the gene ends were 6 bases for V and 5 bases for J; bases not matched to a gene: 1. This CDR3 spans 14 amino acids. The CDR3 protein is CASRDRGHNSPLHF. The CDR3 DNA reads as TGTGCCAGCAGAGACAGGGGGCATAATTCACCCCTCCACTTT.

The rearrangement uses TRBV11-2 and TRBJ2-2; D could derive from TRBD1 or TRBD2 (5 bases each). The CDR3 sequence is 17 residues long. Trimming removed 1 base at V and 3 bases at J, with 15 bases between. Germline V lookup: CDR1 SGHAT, CDR2 FQNNGV. This CDR3 reads CASSLAGLRGDTGELFF. CDR3 nucleotide sequence: TGTGCCAGCAGCTTAGCCGGGCTCCGAGGGGACACCGGGGAGCTGTTTTTT.

The chain combines TRBV5-1 with TRBJ1-4; possibly TRBD1 for D (6 bases). The length of the CDR3 is 15 residues. V lost 3 bases and J lost 9, with 18 bases in between. Germline assignment: CDR1 SGHRS and CDR2 YFSETQ. CDR3 loop: CASSSTGHINKKLFF. The CDR3 coding sequence is TGCGCCAGCAGCTCGACGGGACACATAAATAAAAAACTGTTTTTT.

V gene TRBV25-1 combines with J gene TRBJ2-1; 7 bases match TRBD2. The CDR3 is made up of 15 amino acids. CDR1 MGHDK and CDR2 SYGVNS come from the germline V gene. After removal of 2 bases from V and 5 bases from J, the junction contained 6 bases not matched to a gene. The CDR3 coding sequence is TGTGCCAGCAGTGAAGGCGGGGGACTTCACAATGAGCAGTTCTTC. Its protein product is CASSEGGGLHNEQFF.

This clonotype was picked up one time. CDR3 nucleotides: TGTGCCAGCAGCCAGGGTAGGGTTAATGAAAAACTGTTTTTT. Protein sequence: CASSQGRVNEKLFF. The chain uses TRBV3-1 and TRBJ1-4; no clear D gene. The V end lost 3 bases, the J end lost 4 bases, and 9 bases lay between the germline ends. Germline V CDR1 and CDR2: LGHDT, YNNKEL (reference sequence). This CDR3 is built from 14 residues.

The sample holds many counts of this clonotype. The chain is built from TRBV13 and TRBJ2-5; D ambiguous. Germline CDR1 reads PRHDT; CDR2 reads FYEKMQ (reference sequence). Trimming cost V 5 bases and J 3 bases, with 7 bases left between them. CDR3 size: 12 residues. The CDR3 DNA reads TGTGCCAGCAGCATCAGTAAAGAGACCCAGTACTTC. This encodes CASSISKETQYF. Filled out from reference TRBV13 and TRBJ2-5, the complete variable domain reads AAGVIQSPRHLIKEKRETATLKCYPIPRHDTVYWYQQGPGQDPQFLISFYEKMQSDKGSIPDRFSAQQFSDYHSELNMSSLELGDSALYFCASSISKETQYFGPGTRLLVL.

This clonotype was picked up many times. The rearrangement joins TRBV20-1 to TRBJ2-1; the match to TRBD2 covers 10 bases. CDR3 size: 12 residues. Germline CDR1 DFQATT, CDR2 SNEGSKA (reference sequence). Trimming at V came to 6 bases and at J to 5 bases, leaving 1 base not matched to a gene. CDR3 in DNA: TGCAGTGCCGGACTAGCGGACAATGAGCAGTTCTTC. Its protein is CSAGLADNEQFF.

There are a few counts of this clonotype. The rearrangement links TRBV25-1 to TRBJ1-6; D is ambiguous. Trimming left V 3 bases short and J 10 bases short, with 7 bases between. The CDR3 spans 12 residues. The germline V gene encodes CDR1 MGHDK and CDR2 SYGVNS. Written as DNA, the CDR3 is TGTGCCAGCAGTGACCGCGGGTCACCCCTCCACTTT. This sequence encodes CASSDRGSPLHF. The complete variable domain, with remaining parts taken from reference TRBV25-1 and TRBJ1-6, reads EADIYQTPRYLVIGTGKKITLECSQTMGHDKMYWYQQDPGMELHLIHYSYGVNSTEKGDLSSESTVSRIRTEHFPLTLESARPSHTSQYLCASSDRGSPLHFGNGTRLTVT.

This chain's CDR3 is CASSLGPGNTGELFF. CDR3 DNA: TGTGCCAGCAGCTTAGGCCCGGGAAACACCGGGGAGCTGTTTTTT. The chain combines TRBV7-2 with TRBJ2-2; maybe TRBD2 (5 bases). Trimming stripped 1 base from V and 2 bases from J, with 8 bases between. CDR3 length: 15 amino acids. CDR1 is SGHTA, CDR2 FQGNSA, per germline.

This clonotype was observed a few times. The CDR3 loop is CASSPRQQNQPQHF. The DNA for the CDR3 is TGTGCCAGCAGTCCCCGACAGCAGAATCAGCCCCAGCATTTT. The gene calls are TRBV2 and TRBJ1-5; a possible D gene is TRBD1 (5 bases). Per the germline V gene, CDR1 is SNHLY and CDR2 is FYNNEI. This CDR3 has 14 residues. The V gene lost 5 bases and the J gene lost 4 bases, with 12 bases spanning the gap. The entire variable domain, with the rest obtained from reference TRBV2 and TRBJ1-5, is as follows: EPEVTQTPSHQVTQMGQEVILRCVPISNHLYFYWYRQILGQKVEFLVSFYNNEISEKSEIFDDQFSVERPDGSNFTLKIRSTKLEDSAMYFCASSPRQQNQPQHFGDGTRLSIL.

V usage is TRBV7-6 and J usage is TRBJ2-4; D remains ambiguous. The end of the DNA aligns better with TRBJ2-5, so the J call may be wrong. This CDR3 has 13 amino acids. CDR1 is SGHVS, CDR2 FNYEAQ, per germline. The CDR3 protein is CASSLTLQETQYF. The CDR3 nucleotides are TGTGCCAGCAGCTTAACTCTCCAGGAGACCCAGTACTTC.

This clonotype has more than one count but fewer than ten. This chain uses TRBV28 with TRBJ1-6; D ambiguous. The CDR3 contains 14 residues. The V gene lost 2 bases and the J gene lost 9 bases, with 11 bases spanning the gap. The germline gives CDR1 MDHEN, CDR2 SYDVKM. The CDR3 DNA reads TGTGCCAGCAGTTTAGCGGCAGGCGGTTCACCCCTCCACTTT. Its protein product is CASSLAAGGSPLHF.

This clonotype was recorded a few times. This rearrangement joins TRBV6-5 to TRBJ2-5, with TRBD1 as a possible D gene (6 bases). CDR1 is MNHEY, CDR2 SVGAGI, per germline. Trimming removed 0 bases at V and 4 bases at J, with 6 bases between. This CDR3 has 13 amino acids. CDR3 coding DNA: TGTGCCAGCAGTTACTCCAGGGGAGAGACCCAGTACTTC. Amino acids: CASSYSRGETQYF.

This chain links TRBV15 with TRBJ1-5; D is ambiguous. V dropped 5 bases and J dropped 0 bases, with 11 bases sitting between them. CDR1 LNHNV and CDR2 YYDKDF come from the germline V gene (reference sequence). The CDR3 is made up of 15 amino acids. The CDR3 is CATSRTGYSNQPQHF. The CDR3 nucleotides read TGTGCCACCAGCCGGACCGGGTATAGCAATCAGCCCCAGCATTTT.

This rearrangement joins TRBV7-2 to TRBJ2-1; D may match TRBD1 or TRBD2 (5 bases each). Germline V gene sequence: CDR1 SGHTA, CDR2 FQGNSA. Trimming took off 0 bases at V and 4 bases at J, with 13 bases between the two ends. CDR3 length equals 16 residues. The CDR3 sequence is CASSLAVGASYNEQFF. The CDR3 DNA is TGTGCCAGCAGCTTAGCGGTCGGGGCTTCTTACAATGAGCAGTTCTTC.

This clonotype was detected a few times. The chain links TRBV11-2 to TRBJ2-1; D may correspond to TRBD1 or TRBD2 (5 bases each). V was trimmed by 6 bases and J by 6 bases, leaving 15 bases between them. Germline-derived CDR1 and CDR2 are SGHAT and FQNNGV. CDR3 length: 14 amino acids. The DNA of the CDR3 is TGTGCCAGCAGACGAAGCGGTGGGGCCAATGAGCAGTTCTTC. Amino acids: CASRRSGGANEQFF.

CDR3: CASRPMSSGEGLETQYF. The CDR3 coding sequence is TGCGCCAGCAGACCCATGAGTAGTGGGGAGGGATTGGAGACCCAGTACTTC. The chain joins TRBV4-1 to TRBJ2-5; 7 bases fit TRBD2. Trimming removed 6 bases from V and 5 bases from J; junction bases left unmatched: 18. The germline V gene encodes CDR1 MGHRA and CDR2 YSYEKL. The CDR3 sequence is 17 residues long.

With respect to this clonotype: The junction and the germline gene differ at one end; a read error may be behind it. The chain employs TRBV6-6 and TRBJ2-2, with D possibly matching TRBD1 (6 bases). There are 16 residues in the CDR3. Germline V lookup: CDR1 MNHNY, CDR2 SVGAGI (reference sequence). DNA for the CDR3: TGCGCCAGCAGTTACTCGAGACAGGCGAACACCGGGGAGCTGTTTTTT. It translates to CASSYSRQANTGELFF.

For the CDR3, the DNA is TGTGCCAGCAGCTTTTTCGGCAGTGAGCAGTTCTTC. This gives the protein CASSFFGSEQFF. This chain uses TRBV7-8 with TRBJ2-1; D unclear. Trimming left V 3 bases short and J 9 bases short, with 9 bases between. The CDR3 is 12 amino acids. Germline V lookup: CDR1 SGHVS, CDR2 FQNEAQ. Full variable domain (outside the CDR3, taken from reference TRBV7-8 and TRBJ2-1): GAGVSQSPRYKVAKRGQDVALRCDPISGHVSLFWYQQALGQGPEFLTYFQNEAQLDKSGLPSDRFFAERPEGSVSTLKIQRTQQEDSAVYLCASSFFGSEQFFGPGTRLTVL.

The table lists this clonotype with a count of one. V and J are TRBV18 and TRBJ1-1, with unresolved D. CDR3 size: 15 residues. V shed 1 base and J shed 5 bases, with 14 bases lying between them. The germline V gene encodes CDR1 KGHSH and CDR2 LQKENI. CDR3: CASSPLLDRRTEAFF. The CDR3 coding sequence is TGTGCCAGCTCACCACTGCTGGACCGTCGGACTGAAGCTTTCTTT.

CDR3 sequence (DNA): TGTGCCGGAAAGACTAGCGGGGACTCCTACGAGCAGTACTTC. Protein product: CAGKTSGDSYEQYF. The chain joins TRBV6-2 or TRBV6-3 to TRBJ2-7; 11 bases map to TRBD2. The CDR3 runs to 14 residues. V shed 11 bases and J 0 bases; nucleotides not matched to a gene: 6. Germline values: CDR1 MNHEY, CDR2 SVGEGT.

The count of this clonotype is one. J is TRBJ2-2 and V is TRBV12-3 or TRBV12-4; 12 bases line up with TRBD1. The V gene end was trimmed by 7 bases and the J gene end by 6 bases; junction bases not matched to a gene: 12. The CDR3 totals 17 residues. Written as DNA, the CDR3 is TGTGCCAGCAAAGATATCGGGACAGGGGGCGTCGCCGGGGAGCTGTTTTTT. Translating it yields CASKDIGTGGVAGELFF.

The chain has TRBV4-2 and TRBJ2-6; D unclear. Germline V gives CDR1 LGHNA, CDR2 YNFKEQ. The CDR3 extends over 16 amino acids. The ends were cut back, 4 bases at V and 0 bases at J, with 10 bases in the middle. CDR3 amino acids: CASSPQAISGANVLTF. The CDR3 nucleotides read TGTGCCAGCAGCCCGCAGGCGATCTCTGGGGCCAACGTCCTGACTTTC.

The V gene is TRBV5-1, the J gene TRBJ1-2; possible D gene TRBD1, 5 bases. This CDR3 is built from 14 residues. V shed 0 bases and J shed 8 bases, with 14 bases lying between them. The germline gives CDR1 SGHRS, CDR2 YFSETQ. CDR3 DNA sequence: TGCGCCAGCAGCTTGGCGGCAGGGTTACAAGGCTACACCTTC. This codes for CASSLAAGLQGYTF. The complete variable domain, with remaining parts taken from reference TRBV5-1 and TRBJ1-2, reads KAGVTQTPRYLIKTRGQQVTLSCSPISGHRSVSWYQQTPGQGLQFLFEYFSETQRNKGNFPGRFSGRQFSNSRSEMNVSTLELGDSALYLCASSLAAGLQGYTFGSGTRLTVV.